This T cell receptor (beta chain) was identified during a study of Graves' ophthalmopathy and Graves' hyperthyroidism. The authors amplified TCR beta CDR3 regions, and they did so from RNA transcripts for repertoire sequencing. RT-PCR in the first round used HTBI primers; a second-round multiplex PCR followed. TCRdb processed the multiplex PCR reads anew with MiXCR; each CDR3 protein has one entry. Altogether around 1.1 million distinct CDR3 sequences are present, about two fifths being singletons, with the ten largest covering approximately 12%. Per germline, CDR1 LNHDA and CDR2 SQIVND (reference sequence). The junction had 15 bases not matched to a gene; V was cut back by 10 bases and J by 1 base. This CDR3 is built from 16 residues.

The genes are TRBV19 and TRBJ1-1; 7 bases line up with TRBD1. Sequences were obtained from peripheral blood or thyroid tissue (not recorded which). This clonotype was obtained from an adult man with Graves' hyperthyroidism. The CDR3 sequence: CATAPSFYRGNTEAFF. CDR3 nucleotide sequence: TGTGCCACCGCGCCTTCCTTCTACAGGGGGAACACTGAAGCTTTCTTT.